This TCR beta chain comes out of a study of blood T cell repertoires in COVID-19. The CDR3 extends over 15 amino acids. Per germline, CDR1 KGHSH and CDR2 LQKENI. Unmatched junction bases numbered 4, after V lost 4 bases and J lost 1 base. Here immunoSEQ multiplex PCR was the method, and the copy in TCRdb shows in-frame clones only, minus some. The sample holds about half a million clones, 70% to 90% seen once. This sequence joins TRBV18 and TRBJ2-3; 8 bases align to TRBD1. The specimen was peripheral blood. This TCR derives from a human donor in a cohort sampled during active COVID-19. The CDR3 coding sequence is TGTGCCAGCTCACTTCGACAGGGGCGCACAGATACGCAGTATTTT. Translation gives CASSLRQGRTDTQYF.